What follows are 5 T cell receptor beta chains derived from one specimen sequenced in a study of shared clonotypes between healthy human individuals. Repertoires were generated with immunoSEQ multiplex PCR, while TCRdb's copy carries only in-frame clones and drops some. The profile shows 1,500,000 or so clones, over 95% of them singletons. Sequencing used naive CD4+ T cells sorted from blood. The subset denotes: CD45RA+ positively selected. Receptors originate from a man in his thirties or forties in good health.

The rearrangement uses TRBV25-1 and TRBJ1-2; D is undetermined. CDR1 MGHDK and CDR2 SYGVNS come from the germline V gene. Trimming pared 1 base from V and 3 bases from J, leaving 6 bases between. The CDR3 runs 13 residues. CDR3 sequence reads: CASSESRDYGYTF. The DNA for the CDR3 is TGTGCCAGCAGTGAATCGAGGGACTATGGCTACACCTTC.

This clone was seen more than once but under ten times. The chain uses TRBV27 and TRBJ2-1; D is unresolved. The CDR3 length is 15 residues. CDR1 and CDR2 from the germline V gene are MNHEY and SMNVEV (reference sequence). V was clipped by 7 bases and J by 2 bases, with 15 bases between them. CDR3: CASNIQQGPYNEQFF. CDR3 sequence (DNA): TGTGCCAGCAACATACAGCAAGGGCCCTACAATGAGCAGTTCTTC.

The rearrangement joins TRBV7-9 to TRBJ1-1; no clear D. Trimming took 1 base from V and 5 from J, leaving 14 bases between them. The CDR3 runs 15 residues. Germline V lookup: CDR1 SEHNR, CDR2 FQNEAQ (reference sequence). In nucleotides, the CDR3 is TGTGCCAGCAGCTTAGTTCTAGGTGTGTGGACTGAAGCTTTCTTT. This encodes CASSLVLGVWTEAFF.

The chain joins TRBV18 to TRBJ2-2; perhaps TRBD2 as D (5 bases). Germline lookup yields CDR1 KGHSH and CDR2 LQKENI. The V end lost 3 bases, the J end lost 10 bases, and 9 bases lay between the germline ends. This CDR3 has 12 amino acids. CDR3 protein: CASSPRTVELFF. CDR3 nucleotides: TGTGCCAGCTCACCGAGGACTGTGGAGCTGTTTTTT.

V and J are TRBV28 and TRBJ2-5; no clear D gene. Germline V lookup: CDR1 MDHEN, CDR2 SYDVKM. V lost 4 bases and J 6 bases, leaving 15 bases between the germline ends. The CDR3 consists of 14 residues. CDR3 in DNA: TGTGCCAGCAGTTCCTCTAGGACCGTCAAGACCCAGTACTTC. Translating it yields CASSSSRTVKTQYF.